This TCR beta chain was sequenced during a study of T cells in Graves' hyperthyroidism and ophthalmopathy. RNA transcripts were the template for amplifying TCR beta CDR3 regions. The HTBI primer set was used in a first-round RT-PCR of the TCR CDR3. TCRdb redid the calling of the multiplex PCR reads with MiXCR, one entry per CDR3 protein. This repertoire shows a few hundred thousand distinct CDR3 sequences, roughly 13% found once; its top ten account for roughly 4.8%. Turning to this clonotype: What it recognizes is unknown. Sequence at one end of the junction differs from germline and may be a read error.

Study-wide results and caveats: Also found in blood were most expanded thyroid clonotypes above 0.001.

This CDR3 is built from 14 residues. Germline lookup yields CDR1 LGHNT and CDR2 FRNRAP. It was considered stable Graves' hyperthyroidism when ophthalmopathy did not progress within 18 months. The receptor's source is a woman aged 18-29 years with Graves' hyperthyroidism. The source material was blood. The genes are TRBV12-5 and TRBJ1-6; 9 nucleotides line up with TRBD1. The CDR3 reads CASALGTGWTPLHF. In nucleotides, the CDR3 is TGTGCTAGTGCTTTGGGGACAGGGTGGACACCCCTCCACTTT.